This T cell receptor (beta chain) was profiled in a study of T-cell reconstitution after alpha-beta-depleted transplantation in children. Study observations and caveats: Several hundred rapidly expanded clones from non-depleted graft cells reportedly supplied alpha-beta T cells about two months post-transplant. Several patients had high TCRbeta diversity at day 60; it came from surviving recipient T cells and thymic progenitors. Newly produced T cells mostly accounted for T-cell counts and diversity one year post-transplant.

The germline CDR1 and CDR2 sequences are SEHNR and FQNEAQ (reference sequence). Unmatched junction bases numbered 14, after V lost 6 bases and J lost 5 bases. The CDR3 length is 17 residues. Concerning this clonotype itself: Antigen: not known.

A TCRbeta library incorporating unique molecular identifiers was prepared. Via MiXCR, TCRdb re-called the PCR reads, giving one row per CDR3 protein. Of some 180,000 distinct CDR3 sequences listed, 5.5% to 7% are singletons. Material: PBMCs, obtained before TCRalphabeta/CD19-depleted stem cell transplant. The origin of this receptor is a boy younger than 10 with acute lymphoblastic leukemia, due to receive a stem cell transplant. The chain joins TRBV7-9 to TRBJ2-7; 12 nucleotides agree with TRBD1. CDR3 DNA: TGTGCCAGCAGGAATCCCGGGACAGGGGGCAGGGGCCACGAGCAGTACTTC. This encodes CASRNPGTGGRGHEQYF.